The 30 T cell receptor beta chains below come from one sample, sequenced in a study of cytomegalovirus exposure and HLA in healthy donors. PCR used 60 Vbeta primers and 13 Jbeta primers. Method: immunoSEQ multiplex PCR; TCRdb's copy keeps in-frame clones and lacks some. The sample has about 130,000 clones, around two thirds seen once. Source material: PBMCs. Receptors were obtained from a man aged 55-75 years in good health and CMV-seropositive.

This clone has only one observation. The chain has TRBV6-5 and TRBJ2-1; 9 bases fit TRBD1. The CDR3 totals 15 residues. CDR1 is MNHEY and CDR2 is SVGAGI in the germline V gene. Germline trimming cut 10 bases from V and 4 bases from J; bases unmatched to any gene: 11. CDR3 amino acids: CATRGAGTGYNEQFF. CDR3 nucleotides: TGTGCCACTCGCGGGGCCGGGACAGGGTACAATGAGCAGTTCTTC.

This clone was seen only a few times. The chain is built from TRBV30 and TRBJ1-5; D unresolved. V was cut by 0 bases and J by 4 bases, with 10 bases left in between. Germline V gene data show CDR1 as GTSNPN and CDR2 as SVGIG (reference sequence). The CDR3 spans 14 residues. CDR3 protein: CAWSVPGKNQPQHF. Here the CDR3 DNA reads TGTGCCTGGAGTGTACCCGGGAAGAATCAGCCCCAGCATTTT.

This clone was counted once. This sequence joins TRBV29-1 and TRBJ2-7; possible D gene TRBD2, 5 bases. The germline V gene has CDR1 SQVTM and CDR2 ANQGSEA. V gave up 2 bases and J gave up 4 bases, with 18 bases separating them. The length of the CDR3 is 15 residues. CDR3 nucleotide sequence: TGCAGCGTTGAAACTGGCGCCGGGGATCCATACGAGCAGTACTTC. Protein: CSVETGAGDPYEQYF.

On this clone itself: At one end, the junction sequence differs from germline, possibly due to a read error. The chain is built from TRBV6-1 and TRBJ2-3, with TRBD2 matching over 11 bases. Germline V gives CDR1 MNHNS, CDR2 SASEGT. This CDR3 contains 15 residues. This chain's CDR3 is CASNERTSGTDTQYF. CDR3 DNA: TGTGCCAGCAATGAACGGACTAGCGGGACAGATACGCAGTATTTT.

The gene calls are TRBV9 and TRBJ2-5; possibly TRBD2 for D (5 bases). Trimming cost V 4 bases and J 5 bases, with 15 bases left between them. The CDR3 sequence is 14 residues long. The V gene's germline CDR1 is SGDLS and CDR2 YYNGEE. The CDR3 DNA sequence: TGTGCCAGCAGCCCCCGGGGTCCCAAGGAGACCCAGTACTTC. Its protein is CASSPRGPKETQYF.

V usage is TRBV11-2 and J usage is TRBJ2-5; TRBD1 matches 10 bases. The CDR3 has 14 residues. V lost 5 bases and J lost 2; bases outside the gene matches: 2. The V gene's germline CDR1 is SGHAT and CDR2 FQNNGV. The CDR3 sequence: CASSRDRGQETQYF. CDR3 DNA sequence: TGTGCCAGCAGCCGGGACAGGGGACAAGAGACCCAGTACTTC.

In its sample, this clone was seen once. This chain uses TRBV10-3 with TRBJ2-5, with 8 nucleotides matching TRBD1. Trimming took 11 bases from V and 3 from J; bases not matched to a gene: 8. Germline V lookup: CDR1 ENHRY, CDR2 SYGVKD. This CDR3 has 13 amino acids. The CDR3 DNA is TGTGCCTCAGCAGGGGGCGGGGAAGAGACCCAGTACTTC. It codes for CASAGGGEETQYF.

The rearrangement uses TRBV5-4 and TRBJ2-4; TRBD2 aligns across 12 bases. The ends lost 4 bases at V and 9 bases at J; junction bases unmatched: 11. The germline V gene has CDR1 SGHNT and CDR2 YYREEE (reference sequence). This CDR3 comprises 16 residues. CDR3: CASSLSSGGAGGIQYF. CDR3 nucleotides: TGTGCCAGCAGCCTGTCTAGCGGGGGGGCCGGGGGCATTCAGTACTTC.

The chain employs TRBV4-2 and TRBJ2-7; TRBD2 matches at 10 bases. CDR3 size: 18 residues. V shed 2 bases and J 4 bases; nucleotides not matched to a gene: 14. CDR1 is LGHNA, CDR2 YNFKEQ, per germline. CDR3 protein: CASSQSGAGGPSTYEQYF. CDR3 bases: TGTGCCAGCAGCCAAAGCGGAGCGGGGGGGCCCTCTACATACGAGCAGTACTTC.

The chain uses TRBV5-1 and TRBJ2-5, with D tentatively TRBD1 (6 bases). CDR3 length: 14 amino acids. V was clipped by 0 bases and J by 1 base, with 7 bases between them. From germline, CDR1 is SGHRS and CDR2 YFSETQ. This CDR3 is CASSLGDTQETQYF. DNA for the CDR3: TGCGCCAGCAGCTTGGGGGACACCCAAGAGACCCAGTACTTC.

V gene TRBV27 combines with J gene TRBJ1-2; D is unclear. V lost 6 bases and J lost 2, with 13 bases in between. The CDR3 spans 14 residues. Germline CDR1 MNHEY, CDR2 SMNVEV (reference sequence). The CDR3 here is CASSDPGVNYGYTF. DNA for the CDR3: TGTGCCAGCAGCGACCCCGGGGTGAACTATGGCTACACCTTC.

The V gene is TRBV4-1, the J gene TRBJ1-1, with D unresolved. The CDR3 sequence is 14 residues long. The germline V and J ends were trimmed by 2 bases and 5 bases, with 12 bases remaining between them. Germline values: CDR1 MGHRA, CDR2 YSYEKL. This CDR3 reads CASSQLRGGTEAFF. CDR3 DNA sequence: TGCGCCAGCAGCCAACTAAGAGGAGGGACTGAAGCTTTCTTT.

The V call is TRBV9, the J call TRBJ2-7; 7 nucleotides align to TRBD1. This CDR3 is built from 14 residues. With V trimmed by 3 bases and J by 0 bases, 3 bases remained unmatched. The germline gives CDR1 SGDLS, CDR2 YYNGEE. The CDR3, as DNA: TGTGCCAGCAGCGAGGGGACAGCCTCCTACGAGCAGTACTTC. It specifies CASSEGTASYEQYF.

V gene TRBV11-2 combines with J gene TRBJ1-4; 9 positions match TRBD1. Germline values: CDR1 SGHAT, CDR2 FQNNGV. J lost 7 bases, V lost 1 base, and 7 bases had no gene match. The CDR3 sequence is 16 residues long. CDR3 protein: CASSLGTGDPGEKLFF. CDR3 sequence (DNA): TGTGCCAGCAGCTTAGGGACAGGGGATCCGGGTGAAAAACTGTTTTTT.

Points on this clone: Sequence at one end of the junction differs from germline and may be a read error. The chain combines TRBV30 with TRBJ1-1; TRBD1 matches at 10 bases. CDR3 length equals 19 residues. CDR1 and CDR2 (germline): GTSNPN, SVGIG (reference sequence). The CDR3: CAWSKTGGTHRRENTEPFF. CDR3 in DNA: TGTGCCTGGAGCAAGACAGGGGGCACACACCGGCGGGAGAACACTGAACCTTTCTTT. The entire variable domain, with the rest obtained from reference TRBV30 and TRBJ1-1, is as follows: SQTIHQWPATLVQPVGSPLSLECTVEGTSNPNLYWYRQAAGRGLQLLFYSVGIGQISSEVPQNLSASRPQDRQFILSSKKLLLSDSGFYLCAWSKTGGTHRRENTEPFFGQGTRLTVV.

The chain carries TRBV5-1 and TRBJ2-7; a weak D match, TRBD1 (6 bases). Trimming left V 1 base short and J 4 bases short, with 12 bases between. The CDR3 length is 14 residues. Germline CDR1 is SGHRS and CDR2 is YFSETQ. This CDR3 is CASSLMGTLYEQYF. The CDR3 DNA is TGCGCCAGCAGCTTGATGGGGACACTATACGAGCAGTACTTC.

This chain joins TRBV10-2 and TRBJ1-1; D is unclear. Germline CDR1 reads WSHSY; CDR2 reads SAAADI. The V and J ends lost 4 bases and 3 bases respectively, with 9 bases between them. CDR3 length: 13 amino acids. The CDR3 is CASSADTYTEAFF. CDR3 bases: TGCGCCAGCAGTGCTGACACGTACACTGAAGCTTTCTTT.

This chain links TRBV28 with TRBJ1-5; a weak D match, TRBD1 (6 bases). CDR3 length: 15 residues. Germline lookup yields CDR1 MDHEN and CDR2 SYDVKM. Trimming pared 4 bases from V and 3 bases from J, leaving 13 bases between. DNA of the CDR3: TGTGCCAGCAGTTGGGGCGGACAGAACAATCAGCCCCAGCATTTT. It codes for CASSWGGQNNQPQHF.

CDR3 sequence: CSVATGSRTEAFF. The DNA of the CDR3 is TGCAGCGTTGCGACAGGGTCTCGGACTGAAGCTTTCTTT. The rearrangement uses TRBV29-1 and TRBJ1-1; 7 nucleotides line up with TRBD1. The CDR3 is made up of 13 amino acids. From germline, CDR1 is SQVTM and CDR2 ANQGSEA. Trimming cost V 4 bases and J 5 bases; bases outside gene matches: 7.

The chain employs TRBV19 and TRBJ1-4; the match to TRBD1 covers 9 bases. Trimming cost V 4 bases and J 7 bases; bases outside gene matches: 10. The germline gives CDR1 LNHDA, CDR2 SQIVND (reference sequence). CDR3 length equals 16 residues. The CDR3 DNA sequence: TGTGCCAGTAGTACATTTGATGGACAGGGGAGTGAAAAACTGTTTTTT. It encodes CASSTFDGQGSEKLFF.

The gene calls are TRBV28 and TRBJ1-2; D possibly corresponds to TRBD1 (6 bases). The V gene's germline CDR1 is MDHEN and CDR2 SYDVKM. V was pared by 4 bases and J by 5 bases, with 8 bases between. This CDR3 spans 12 amino acids. CDR3 in amino acids: CASSSGDYGYTF. The CDR3 DNA reads TGTGCCAGCAGTTCAGGGGATTATGGCTACACCTTC.

The chain combines TRBV19 with TRBJ2-2, with 10 bases aligning to TRBD1. Germline CDR1 and CDR2: LNHDA and SQIVND (reference sequence). CDR3 size: 15 residues. Trimming removed 7 bases from V and 3 bases from J; junction bases left unmatched: 5. The chain's CDR3 is CASKKGQGYTGELFF. In DNA form, the CDR3 reads TGTGCCAGTAAGAAGGGACAGGGGTACACCGGGGAGCTGTTTTTT.

The rearrangement links TRBV7-8 to TRBJ2-7; 8 bases map to TRBD1. Germline V gives CDR1 SGHVS, CDR2 FQNEAQ. V lost 5 bases and J lost 6; bases outside the gene matches: 15. CDR3 length equals 16 residues. CDR3 residues: CASSRGGGTGPFEQYF. CDR3 bases: TGTGCCAGCAGCAGAGGTGGAGGGACAGGTCCTTTCGAGCAGTACTTC.

DNA for the CDR3: TGTGCCAGCAGCCGGAACAGGTTAGGGAATTCACCCCTCCACTTT. This encodes CASSRNRLGNSPLHF. This rearrangement joins TRBV2 to TRBJ1-6; weak D call: TRBD1 (5 bases). Germline V lookup: CDR1 SNHLY, CDR2 FYNNEI. V was trimmed by 6 bases and J by 7 bases, leaving 16 bases between them. The CDR3 runs 15 residues.

The rearrangement links TRBV5-1 to TRBJ1-2; a possible D gene is TRBD1 (6 bases). The germline CDR1 and CDR2 sequences are SGHRS and YFSETQ. This CDR3 contains 15 residues. V was cut by 1 base and J by 8 bases, with 18 bases left in between. The CDR3 loop reads CASSLSHLGAEGYTF. Written as DNA, the CDR3 is TGCGCCAGCAGCTTGAGTCACCTGGGGGCGGAAGGCTACACCTTC. The full variable domain, rest sourced from reference TRBV5-1 and TRBJ1-2, is KAGVTQTPRYLIKTRGQQVTLSCSPISGHRSVSWYQQTPGQGLQFLFEYFSETQRNKGNFPGRFSGRQFSNSRSEMNVSTLELGDSALYLCASSLSHLGAEGYTFGSGTRLTVV.

The chain couples TRBV19 to TRBJ1-5, with 8 positions matching TRBD1. The trim removed 3 bases at V and 0 bases at J, leaving 4 bases unmatched. The CDR3 runs 16 residues. From germline, CDR1 is LNHDA and CDR2 SQIVND (reference sequence). The CDR3 DNA reads TGTGCCAGTAGTATTTTACAGGGGGTTAGCAATCAGCCCCAGCATTTT. It codes for CASSILQGVSNQPQHF.

The chain uses TRBV7-3 and TRBJ2-3, with no clear D. Germline V gene sequence: CDR1 SGHTA, CDR2 FQGTGA. The CDR3 extends over 13 amino acids. V was clipped by 6 bases and J by 1 base, with 8 bases between them. CDR3 coding DNA: TGTGCCAGCAGTGCCCCAGGCACAGATACGCAGTATTTT. Protein sequence: CASSAPGTDTQYF.

This sequence joins TRBV27 and TRBJ2-1, with 7 nucleotides matching TRBD2. The germline CDR1 and CDR2 sequences are MNHEY and SMNVEV (reference sequence). J lost 0 bases, V lost 3 bases, and 5 bases had no gene match. The CDR3 totals 16 residues. The CDR3 loop reads CASSLRLATSYNEQFF. For the CDR3, the DNA is TGTGCCAGCAGTTTGCGACTAGCAACCTCCTACAATGAGCAGTTCTTC.

This rearrangement joins TRBV6-1 to TRBJ2-7, with 7 bases fitting TRBD2. There are 13 residues in the CDR3. In germline, CDR1 is MNHNS, CDR2 SASEGT. J lost 3 bases, V lost 7 bases, and 6 bases had no gene match. CDR3 in amino acids: CASNSASGYEQYF. The CDR3, as DNA: TGTGCCAGCAACTCGGCTAGCGGCTACGAGCAGTACTTC.

The V and J genes are TRBV29-1 and TRBJ2-2; the D is unclear. V gave up 4 bases and J gave up 3 bases, with 9 bases separating them. The CDR3 is made up of 13 amino acids. Germline V gene sequence: CDR1 SQVTM, CDR2 ANQGSEA. The CDR3 bases are TGCAGCGTTGTTCCCACATACACCGGGGAGCTGTTTTTT. It yields the protein CSVVPTYTGELFF.